These 5 T cell receptor beta chains came from one sample sequenced in a study of T cells in localized non-small cell lung cancer. Method: immunoSEQ multiplex PCR; TCRdb's copy keeps in-frame clones and lacks some. The data show about 2,600 clones, roughly 36% seen once. Sequences were derived from lung tumor tissue, sampled before any cancer treatment. The receptors derive from a man aged 35 to 70 with stage I lung adenocarcinoma.

This clone appeared a few times. This CDR3 reads CASSVLGGRQETQYF. The CDR3 coding sequence is TGTGCCAGCAGCGTTTTAGGGGGCCGGCAGGAGACCCAGTACTTC. The chain carries TRBV9 and TRBJ2-5, with 7 bases that match TRBD1. Germline V lookup: CDR1 SGDLS, CDR2 YYNGEE. J was trimmed by 5 bases and V by 2 bases; bases with no gene match: 9. The CDR3 is 15 amino acids.

This clone qualifies as medium-sized. The CDR3 DNA reads as TGTGCCAGCAGCGCTCAGACAGGGGGCACTGAAGCTTTCTTT. This encodes CASSAQTGGTEAFF. The genes are TRBV9 and TRBJ1-1; 9 bases agree with TRBD1. After removal of 3 bases from V and 4 bases from J, the junction contained 4 bases not matched to a gene. The CDR3 loop spans 14 amino acids. Germline CDR1 is SGDLS and CDR2 is YYNGEE.

This sequence joins TRBV9 and TRBJ2-2, with TRBD2 matching over 8 bases. V gave up 4 bases and J gave up 2 bases; unmatched junction bases: 13. The CDR3 is 18 amino acids. The germline V gene encodes CDR1 SGDLS and CDR2 YYNGEE. As DNA, the CDR3 is TGTGCCAGCAGCTCCCCCAGGGGTAGCGGGGCCAACACCGGGGAGCTGTTTTTT. This codes for CASSSPRGSGANTGELFF. Complete variable domain (other parts from reference TRBV9 and TRBJ2-2): DSGVTQTPKHLITATGQRVTLRCSPRSGDLSVYWYQQSLDQGLQFLIQYYNGEERAKGNILERFSAQQFPDLHSELNLSSLELGDSALYFCASSSPRGSGANTGELFFGEGSRLTVL.

This clone was counted a few times. The V call is TRBV29-1, the J call TRBJ2-7; 11 nucleotides line up with TRBD1. Germline V gene sequence: CDR1 SQVTM, CDR2 ANQGSEA. The CDR3 contains 13 residues. The J segment lost 6 bases and the V segment lost 4 bases, leaving 5 bases of the junction unmatched. CDR3 loop: CSVGTGGLSEQYF. In DNA form, the CDR3 reads TGCAGCGTTGGGACAGGGGGCTTATCCGAGCAGTACTTC.

V usage is TRBV30 and J usage is TRBJ2-3; possible D gene TRBD2, 6 bases. This CDR3 has 13 amino acids. The V gene lost 3 bases and the J gene lost 2 bases, with 9 bases spanning the gap. Germline CDR1 and CDR2: GTSNPN and SVGIG (reference sequence). Here the CDR3 reads CAWSGGTTDTQYF. CDR3 nucleotides: TGTGCCTGGAGCGGCGGGACCACAGATACGCAGTATTTT.